These T cell receptor beta chains were read from a single sample in a study of glioma-infiltrating T cells after dendritic cell vaccination. Using immunoSEQ multiplex PCR, the repertoire was profiled, and TCRdb retains in-frame clones only, with some absent. The table shows about 92,000 clones, with 80% to 90% occurring only once. The input for sequencing was blood, taken before dendritic cell vaccination. Receptors were obtained from a human donor with glioblastoma. CDR3s include the opening cysteine and the closing phenylalanine or tryptophan. The D gene is left open where the match is weak. Expanded clones are given a class, and other clones once, few, many or no size at all.

V	D	size	J	CDR3	DNA
TRBV30	TRBD1	.	TRBJ1-3	CAWSVPRQGSSGNTIYF	TGTGCCTGGAGTGTACCTAGACAGGGCAGCTCTGGAAACACCATATATTTT
TRBV5-1	.	few	TRBJ1-4	CASSPGTRYEKLFF	TGCGCCAGCAGCCCCGGGACAAGATATGAAAAACTGTTTTTT
TRBV18	.	.	TRBJ1-1	CASSSDRLNTEAFF	TGTGCCAGCTCATCGGACAGATTGAACACTGAAGCTTTCTTT
TRBV6-5	TRBD2	.	TRBJ2-2	CASSYSGLATGELFF	TGTGCCAGCAGTTACTCGGGACTAGCGACCGGGGAGCTGTTTTTT
TRBV25-1	TRBD2	.	TRBJ2-1	CASSEITSGANEQFF	TGTGCCAGCAGTGAAATCACTAGCGGGGCTAATGAGCAGTTCTTC
TRBV19	TRBD1	.	TRBJ2-5	CASSITSRGPAETQYF	TGTGCCAGTAGTATCACCTCCAGGGGGCCGGCGGAGACCCAGTACTTC
TRBV5-4	TRBD1	.	TRBJ1-1	CASSKTGGVTEAFF	TGTGCCAGCAGCAAGACAGGGGGCGTCACTGAAGCTTTCTTT
TRBV28	.	.	TRBJ2-7	CASRTTRREGDYEQYF	TGTGCCAGCAGGACAACCAGACGGGAAGGGGACTACGAGCAGTACTTC
TRBV13	.	.	TRBJ1-3	CASSLWALNSGNTIYF	TGTGCCAGCAGCTTATGGGCCTTAAACTCTGGAAACACCATATATTTT
TRBV5-6	.	.	TRBJ1-4	CASSRGLKAEKLFF	TGTGCCAGCAGCCGAGGACTCAAGGCTGAAAAACTGTTTTTT
TRBV9	.	.	TRBJ2-1	CASSAESHNLGPGNEQFF	TGTGCCAGCAGCGCAGAGAGCCACAATCTTGGCCCAGGAAATGAGCAGTTCTTC
TRBV7-9	TRBD1	.	TRBJ2-7	CASSLTGADEQYF	TGTGCCAGCAGCTTAACAGGGGCTGACGAGCAGTACTTC
TRBV28	.	.	TRBJ1-5	CASSLSERGNQPQHF	TGTGCCAGCAGTTTAAGCGAGAGGGGCAATCAGCCCCAGCATTTT
TRBV7-2	TRBD2	few	TRBJ2-3	CASSWTSGGLSTDTQYF	TGTGCCAGCAGCTGGACTAGCGGGGGACTAAGCACAGATACGCAGTATTTT
TRBV7-3	TRBD2	.	TRBJ2-3	CASSSALTSGLTDTQYF	TGTGCCAGCAGCTCCGCCCTGACTAGCGGACTCACAGATACGCAGTATTTT
TRBV5-4	TRBD1	.	TRBJ2-7	CASSPGTGAYEQYF	TGTGCCAGCAGCCCCGGGACAGGAGCCTACGAGCAGTACTTC
TRBV2	TRBD1	.	TRBJ1-2	CASSPWTGGDYGYTF	TGTGCCAGCAGTCCCTGGACAGGCGGTGACTATGGCTACACCTTC
TRBV6-4	.	once	TRBJ2-3	CASSDDSSTDTQYF	TGTGCCAGCAGTGACGACAGTAGCACAGATACGCAGTATTTT
TRBV5-1	.	.	TRBJ2-2	CASSLAAGFGELFF	TGCGCCAGCAGCTTGGCTGCAGGGTTCGGGGAGCTGTTTTTT
TRBV10-3	.	few	TRBJ1-5	CAISESLGAQPQHF	TGTGCCATCAGTGAGTCTCTAGGAGCTCAGCCCCAGCATTTT
TRBV6-6	TRBD2	.	TRBJ2-3	CASRLQLAANRDTQYF	TGTGCCAGCAGGCTCCAACTAGCGGCCAATCGAGATACGCAGTATTTT
TRBV28	.	once	TRBJ2-3	CASSNRPSGTDTQYF	TGTGCCAGCAGCAATCGTCCTAGCGGCACAGATACGCAGTATTTT
TRBV7-3	TRBD2	.	TRBJ2-3	CASSFTSGGIDTQYF	TGTGCCAGCAGCTTTACTAGCGGGGGAATAGATACGCAGTATTTT
TRBV28	.	.	TRBJ1-4	CASSGGGYWEKLFF	TGTGCCAGCAGTGGGGGAGGGTACTGGGAAAAACTGTTTTTT
TRBV2	TRBD1	.	TRBJ1-2	CASSEVRGRGGYTF	TGTGCCAGCAGTGAAGTCAGGGGGCGAGGAGGCTACACCTTC
TRBV11-2	.	once	TRBJ2-3	CASSLDRSVGTDTQYF	TGTGCCAGCAGCTTAGATCGGAGCGTGGGCACAGATACGCAGTATTTT
TRBV7-2	.	.	TRBJ1-4	CASSSQGIREKLFF	TGTGCCAGCAGCTCTCAGGGTATTCGTGAAAAACTGTTTTTT
TRBV19	TRBD1	.	TRBJ1-5	CAISDRGGNQPQHF	TGTGCCATATCGGACAGGGGTGGCAATCAGCCCCAGCATTTT
TRBV7-9	.	once	TRBJ1-1	CASSLSVSEAFF	TGTGCCAGCAGCTTATCAGTTTCTGAAGCTTTCTTT
TRBV9	.	.	TRBJ1-2	CASSLSGGYSGYTF	TGTGCCAGCAGCCTTAGTGGGGGGTATAGTGGCTACACCTTC
TRBV7-2	TRBD1	.	TRBJ2-2	CASSFPGQGINTGELFF	TGTGCCAGCAGCTTTCCGGGACAGGGGATAAACACCGGGGAGCTGTTTTTT
TRBV5-4	TRBD1	.	TRBJ1-2	CASSLDRAAGYTF	TGTGCCAGCAGCTTAGACAGGGCTGCTGGCTACACCTTC
TRBV7-2	.	few	TRBJ2-3	CASSGKGEGQYF	TGTGCCAGCAGCGGGAAGGGAGAGGGGCAGTATTTT
TRBV7-3	TRBD1	.	TRBJ2-2	CASSLTGGAGGRTGELFF	TGTGCCAGCAGCTTAACGGGTGGGGCAGGGGGCAGGACCGGGGAGCTGTTTTTT
TRBV19	TRBD2	.	TRBJ2-1	CASSRASGGAMGWNEQFF	TGTGCCAGTAGTAGGGCTAGCGGGGGGGCCATGGGTTGGAATGAGCAGTTCTTC
TRBV2	.	.	TRBJ2-1	CASSESSRRAGEQFF	TGTGCCAGCAGTGAAAGCTCCCGTAGGGCGGGAGAGCAGTTCTTC
TRBV11-2	.	.	TRBJ2-7	CASSLSSLSYEQYF	TGTGCCAGCAGCCTTTCCTCTCTGTCCTACGAGCAGTACTTC
TRBV7-6	TRBD1	.	TRBJ2-7	CASSPPDRYEQYF	TGTGCCAGCAGCCCCCCGGACAGGTACGAGCAGTACTTC
TRBV7-9	.	.	TRBJ2-1	CASSLTTDYNEQFF	TGTGCCAGCAGCTTGACGACAGATTACAATGAGCAGTTCTTC
TRBV9	TRBD2	.	TRBJ2-1	CASSGRLAGGPGHEQFF	TGTGCCAGCAGCGGAAGACTAGCGGGAGGGCCGGGTCATGAGCAGTTCTTC
TRBV7-9	.	.	TRBJ2-7	CASSLNRQGGRGSGEQYF	TGTGCCAGCAGCTTAAACCGCCAAGGGGGAAGGGGTTCTGGCGAGCAGTACTTC
TRBV27	.	.	TRBJ2-7	CASSRLSGLPAAISSYEQYF	TGTGCCAGCAGTCGCCTATCTGGGCTTCCTGCCGCGATTAGCTCCTACGAGCAGTACTTC
TRBV6-6	TRBD1	.	TRBJ1-5	CASSYGGTGNQPQHF	TGTGCCAGCAGTTACGGGGGGACAGGGAATCAGCCCCAGCATTTT
TRBV10-1	TRBD1	once	TRBJ1-3	CARATGVSGNTIYF	TGCGCCAGGGCGACAGGGGTGTCTGGAAACACCATATATTTT
TRBV13	.	.	TRBJ2-1	CASSRQFPSKVGGQQAPLYNEQFF	TGTGCCAGCAGCCGACAGTTCCCCTCGAAGGTCGGGGGGCAACAGGCCCCCCTCTACAATGAGCAGTTCTTC